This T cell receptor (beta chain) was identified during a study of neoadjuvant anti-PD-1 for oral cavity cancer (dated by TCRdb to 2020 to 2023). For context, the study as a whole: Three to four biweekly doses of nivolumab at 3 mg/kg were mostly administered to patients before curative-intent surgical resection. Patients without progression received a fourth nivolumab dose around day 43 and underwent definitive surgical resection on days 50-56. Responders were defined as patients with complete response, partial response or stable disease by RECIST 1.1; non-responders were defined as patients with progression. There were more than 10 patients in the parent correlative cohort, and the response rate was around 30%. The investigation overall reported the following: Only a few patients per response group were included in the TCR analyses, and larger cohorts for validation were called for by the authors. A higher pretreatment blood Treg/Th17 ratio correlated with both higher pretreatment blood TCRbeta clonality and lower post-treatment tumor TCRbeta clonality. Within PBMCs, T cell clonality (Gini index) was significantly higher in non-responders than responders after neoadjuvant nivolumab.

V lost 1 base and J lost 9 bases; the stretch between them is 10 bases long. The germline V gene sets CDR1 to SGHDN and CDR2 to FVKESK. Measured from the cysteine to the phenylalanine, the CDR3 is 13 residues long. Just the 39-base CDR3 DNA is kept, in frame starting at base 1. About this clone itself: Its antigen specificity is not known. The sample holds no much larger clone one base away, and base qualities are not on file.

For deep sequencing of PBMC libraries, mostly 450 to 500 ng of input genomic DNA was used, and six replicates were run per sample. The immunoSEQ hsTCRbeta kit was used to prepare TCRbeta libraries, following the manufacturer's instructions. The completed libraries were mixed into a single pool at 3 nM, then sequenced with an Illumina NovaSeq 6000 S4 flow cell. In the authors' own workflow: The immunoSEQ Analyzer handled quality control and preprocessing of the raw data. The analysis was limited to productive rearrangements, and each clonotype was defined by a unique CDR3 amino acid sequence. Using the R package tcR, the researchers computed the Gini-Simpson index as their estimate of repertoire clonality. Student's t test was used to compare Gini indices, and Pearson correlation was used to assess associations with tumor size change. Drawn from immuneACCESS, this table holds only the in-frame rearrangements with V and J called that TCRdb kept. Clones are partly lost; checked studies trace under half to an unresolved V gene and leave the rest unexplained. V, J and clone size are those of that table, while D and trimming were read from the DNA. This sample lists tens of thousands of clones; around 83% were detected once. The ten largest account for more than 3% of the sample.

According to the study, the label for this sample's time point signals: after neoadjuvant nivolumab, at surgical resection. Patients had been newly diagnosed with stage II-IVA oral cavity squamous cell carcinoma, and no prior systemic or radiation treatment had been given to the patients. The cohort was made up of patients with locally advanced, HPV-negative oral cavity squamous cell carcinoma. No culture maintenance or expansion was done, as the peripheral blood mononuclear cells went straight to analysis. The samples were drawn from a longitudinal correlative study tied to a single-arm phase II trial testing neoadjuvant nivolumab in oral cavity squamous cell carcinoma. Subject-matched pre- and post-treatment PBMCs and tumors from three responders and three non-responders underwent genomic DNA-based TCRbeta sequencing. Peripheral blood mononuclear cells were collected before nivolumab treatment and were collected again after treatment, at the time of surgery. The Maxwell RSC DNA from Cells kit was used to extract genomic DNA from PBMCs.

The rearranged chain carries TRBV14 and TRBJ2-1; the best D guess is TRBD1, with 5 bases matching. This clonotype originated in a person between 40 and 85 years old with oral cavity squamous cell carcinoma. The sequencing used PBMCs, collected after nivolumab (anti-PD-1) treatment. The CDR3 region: CASSQVKQAEQFF. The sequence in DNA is TGTGCCAGCAGCCAAGTCAAACAGGCTGAGCAGTTCTTC. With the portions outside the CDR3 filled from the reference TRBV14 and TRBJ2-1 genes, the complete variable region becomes EAGVTQFPSHSVIEKGQTVTLRCDPISGHDNLYWYRRVMGKEIKFLLHFVKESKQDESGMPNNRFLAERTGGTYSTLKVQPAELEDSGVYFCASSQVKQAEQFFGPGTRLTVL.